This T cell receptor beta chain was sequenced in a study of T-cell reconstitution after alpha-beta-depleted transplantation in children. This CDR3 is 16 amino acids long. Trimming removed 8 bases at V and 0 bases at J, with 19 bases between. In germline, CDR1 is MNHNS, CDR2 SASEGT. This clonotype came up a few times. Library preparation (for TCRbeta) was performed with unique molecular identifiers. TCRdb ran MiXCR on the PCR reads and lists one entry per CDR3 protein. Here the sample spans around 340,000 distinct CDR3 sequences, 13% being singletons. This receptor was identified in a human donor who donated a stem cell graft to a child with Fanconi anemia. This sample comprised PBMCs, obtained from the stem cell graft. V usage is TRBV6-1 and J usage is TRBJ1-2, with D maybe TRBD1 (5 bases). The CDR3 DNA follows: TGTGCCAGCTTGATTTCAGGGACCCACTCTAACTATGGCTACACCTTC. Translation gives CASLISGTHSNYGYTF.